This T cell receptor (beta chain) came from a study of blood T cell repertoires in COVID-19. Study details: The United States, Italy and Spain provided the acute and convalescent COVID-19 samples.

Method: immunoSEQ multiplex PCR; TCRdb's copy keeps in-frame clones and lacks some. This sample has under 350,000 clones, with roughly 90% found just once. From germline, CDR1 is LGHNA and CDR2 YNFKEQ. This CDR3 has 22 amino acids. The trim removed 0 bases at V and 2 bases at J, leaving 21 bases unmatched. The TCR sequence derives from a man aged 40-49 years with acute or convalescent COVID-19. The sample comprised peripheral blood. V is TRBV4-2 and J is TRBJ2-3; 9 positions agree with TRBD2. The CDR3 DNA follows: TGTGCCAGCAGCCAAGATGTCGGGCGTTGGCGGGGGGGCCTAGGTCCCACAGATACGCAGTATTTT. This translates into CASSQDVGRWRGGLGPTDTQYF.